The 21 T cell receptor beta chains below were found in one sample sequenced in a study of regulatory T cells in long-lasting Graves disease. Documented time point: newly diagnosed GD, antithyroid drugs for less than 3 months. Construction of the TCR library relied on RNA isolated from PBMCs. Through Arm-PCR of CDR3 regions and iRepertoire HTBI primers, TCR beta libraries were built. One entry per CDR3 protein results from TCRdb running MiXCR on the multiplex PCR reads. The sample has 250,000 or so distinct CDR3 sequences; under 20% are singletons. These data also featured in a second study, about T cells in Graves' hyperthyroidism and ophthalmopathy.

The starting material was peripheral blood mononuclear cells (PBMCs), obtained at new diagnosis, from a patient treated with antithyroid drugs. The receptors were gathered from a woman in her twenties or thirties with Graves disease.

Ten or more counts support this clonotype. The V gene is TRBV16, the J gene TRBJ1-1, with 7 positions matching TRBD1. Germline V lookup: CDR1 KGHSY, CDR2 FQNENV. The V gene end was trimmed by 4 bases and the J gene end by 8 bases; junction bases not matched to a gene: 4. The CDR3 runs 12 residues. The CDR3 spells CASSRRDREAFF. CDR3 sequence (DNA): TGTGCCAGCAGCCGCCGGGACAGAGAAGCTTTCTTT.

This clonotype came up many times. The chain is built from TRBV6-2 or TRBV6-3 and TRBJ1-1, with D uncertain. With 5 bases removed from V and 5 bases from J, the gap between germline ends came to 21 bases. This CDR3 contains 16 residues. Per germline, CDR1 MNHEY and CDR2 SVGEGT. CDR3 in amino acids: CASSESVGFFRTEAFF. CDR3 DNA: TGTGCCAGCAGTGAAAGTGTGGGTTTCTTTCGAACTGAAGCTTTCTTT.

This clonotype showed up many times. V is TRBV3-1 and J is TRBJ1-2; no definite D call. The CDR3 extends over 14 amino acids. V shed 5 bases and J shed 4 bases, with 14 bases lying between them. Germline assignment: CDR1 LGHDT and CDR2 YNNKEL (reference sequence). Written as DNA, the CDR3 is TGTGCCAGCAGCTCGCCTGGGGTCTCCTATGGCTACACCTTC. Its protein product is CASSSPGVSYGYTF.

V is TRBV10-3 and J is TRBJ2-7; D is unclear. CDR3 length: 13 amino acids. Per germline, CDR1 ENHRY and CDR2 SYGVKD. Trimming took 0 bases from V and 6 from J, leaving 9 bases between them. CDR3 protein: CAISESIVAEQYF. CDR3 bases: TGTGCCATCAGTGAGTCGATAGTGGCCGAGCAGTACTTC.

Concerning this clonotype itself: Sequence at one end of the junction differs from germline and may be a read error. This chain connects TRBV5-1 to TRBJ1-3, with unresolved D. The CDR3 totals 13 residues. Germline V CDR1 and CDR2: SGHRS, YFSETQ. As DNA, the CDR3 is TGCGCCAGCAGCCAAAACTCTGAAAACACCATATGTTTT. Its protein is CASSQNSENTICF.

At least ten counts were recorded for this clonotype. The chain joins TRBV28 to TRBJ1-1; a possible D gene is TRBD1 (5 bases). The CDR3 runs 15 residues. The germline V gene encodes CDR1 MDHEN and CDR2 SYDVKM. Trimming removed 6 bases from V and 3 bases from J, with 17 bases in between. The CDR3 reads CASRSDRGGDTEAFF. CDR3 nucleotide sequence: TGTGCCAGCAGATCTGACAGAGGAGGGGACACTGAAGCTTTCTTT. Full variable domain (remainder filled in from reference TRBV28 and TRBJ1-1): DVKVTQSSRYLVKRTGEKVFLECVQDMDHENMFWYRQDPGLGLRLIYFSYDVKMKEKGDIPEGYSVSREKKERFSLILESASTNQTSMYLCASRSDRGGDTEAFFGQGTRLTVV.

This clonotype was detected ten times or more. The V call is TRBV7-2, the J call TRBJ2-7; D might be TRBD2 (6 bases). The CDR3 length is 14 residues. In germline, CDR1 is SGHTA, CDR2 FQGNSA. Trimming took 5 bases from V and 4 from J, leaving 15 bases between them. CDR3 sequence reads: CASSRDRGLYEQYF. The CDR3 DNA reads TGTGCCAGCAGCCGAGATCGGGGGTTATACGAGCAGTACTTC.

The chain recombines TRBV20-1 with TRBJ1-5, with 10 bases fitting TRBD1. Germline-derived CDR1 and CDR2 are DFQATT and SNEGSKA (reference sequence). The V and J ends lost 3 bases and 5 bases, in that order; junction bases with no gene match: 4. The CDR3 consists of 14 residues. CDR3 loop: CSASGTGDDQPQHF. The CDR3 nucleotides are TGCAGTGCTAGTGGGACAGGGGACGATCAGCCCCAGCATTTT.

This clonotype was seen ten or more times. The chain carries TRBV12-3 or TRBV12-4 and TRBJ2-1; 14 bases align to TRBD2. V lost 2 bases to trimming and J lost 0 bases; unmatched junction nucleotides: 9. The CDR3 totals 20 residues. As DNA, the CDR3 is TGTGCCAGCAGTTTAAGGACTAGCGGGGGGTTCCTGAGCTCCTACAATGAGCAGTTCTTC. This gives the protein CASSLRTSGGFLSSYNEQFF.

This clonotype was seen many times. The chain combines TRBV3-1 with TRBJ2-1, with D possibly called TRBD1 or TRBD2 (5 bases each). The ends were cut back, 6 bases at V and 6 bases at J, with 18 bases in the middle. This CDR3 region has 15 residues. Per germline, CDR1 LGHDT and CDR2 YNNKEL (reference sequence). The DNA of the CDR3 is TGTGCCAGCAGTCCCGGGACCAGTCCGGGCAATGAGCAGTTCTTC. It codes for CASSPGTSPGNEQFF.

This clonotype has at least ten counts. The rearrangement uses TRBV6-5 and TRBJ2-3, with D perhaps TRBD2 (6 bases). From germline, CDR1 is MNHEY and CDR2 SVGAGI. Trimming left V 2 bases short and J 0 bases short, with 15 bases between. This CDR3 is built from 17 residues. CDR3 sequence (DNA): TGTGCCAGCAGTTACCCTACAGCGGGTTCTAGCACAGATACGCAGTATTTT. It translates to CASSYPTAGSSTDTQYF.

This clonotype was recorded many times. The CDR3 DNA is TGTGCCGGTGGTGGGGGAGGTCAGCCCCAGCATTTT. Amino acids: CAGGGGGQPQHF. This chain links TRBV10-3 with TRBJ1-5; D might be TRBD1 (5 bases). Trimming took off 11 bases at V and 6 bases at J, with 14 bases between the two ends. CDR1 and CDR2 from the germline V gene are ENHRY and SYGVKD. The CDR3 loop spans 12 amino acids.

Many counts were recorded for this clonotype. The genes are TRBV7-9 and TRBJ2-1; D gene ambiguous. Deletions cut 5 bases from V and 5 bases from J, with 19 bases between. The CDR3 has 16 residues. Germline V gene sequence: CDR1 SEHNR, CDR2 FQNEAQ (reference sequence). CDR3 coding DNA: TGTGCCAGCAGCCCCGATAGAAGGGTCACCGACAATGAGCAGTTCTTC. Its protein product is CASSPDRRVTDNEQFF.

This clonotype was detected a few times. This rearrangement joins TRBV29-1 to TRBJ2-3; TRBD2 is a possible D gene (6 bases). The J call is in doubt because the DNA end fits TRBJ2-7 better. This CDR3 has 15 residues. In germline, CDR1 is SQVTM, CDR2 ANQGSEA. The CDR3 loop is CSVVEVLGLIYEQYF. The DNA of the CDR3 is TGCAGCGTCGTAGAAGTATTGGGACTGATCTACGAGCAGTACTTC.

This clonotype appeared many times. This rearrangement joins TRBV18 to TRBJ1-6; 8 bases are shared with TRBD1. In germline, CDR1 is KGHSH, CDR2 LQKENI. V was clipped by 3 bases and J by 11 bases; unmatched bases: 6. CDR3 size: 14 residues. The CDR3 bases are TGTGCCAGCTCACCTCGGACAGGGTTTCCACCCCTCCACTTT. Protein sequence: CASSPRTGFPPLHF.

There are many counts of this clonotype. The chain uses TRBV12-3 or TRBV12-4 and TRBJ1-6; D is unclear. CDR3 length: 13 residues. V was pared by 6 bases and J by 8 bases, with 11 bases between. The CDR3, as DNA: TGTGCCAGCAGCCTTCCTTTAGATTCACCCCTCCACTTT. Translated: CASSLPLDSPLHF.

CDR3 amino acids: CASTDRGRYYGYTF. The CDR3 nucleotides are TGTGCCAGCACCGACAGGGGGCGATACTATGGCTACACCTTC. The chain recombines TRBV28 with TRBJ1-2; 10 bases fit TRBD1. CDR3 length: 14 amino acids. After removal of 7 bases from V and 3 bases from J, the junction contained 5 bases not matched to a gene. Germline loops: CDR1 MDHEN, CDR2 SYDVKM.

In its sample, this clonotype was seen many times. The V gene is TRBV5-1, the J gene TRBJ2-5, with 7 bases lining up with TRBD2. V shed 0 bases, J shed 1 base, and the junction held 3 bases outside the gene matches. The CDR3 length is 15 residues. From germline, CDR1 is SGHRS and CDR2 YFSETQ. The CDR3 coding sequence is TGCGCCAGCAGCTTGGGGGCTAGCGGCCAAGAGACCCAGTACTTC. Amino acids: CASSLGASGQETQYF.

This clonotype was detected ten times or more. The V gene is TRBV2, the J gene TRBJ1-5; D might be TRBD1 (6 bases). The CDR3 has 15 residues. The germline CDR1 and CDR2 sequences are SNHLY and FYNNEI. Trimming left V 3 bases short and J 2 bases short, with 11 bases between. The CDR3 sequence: CASSDVGAGNQPQHF. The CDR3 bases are TGTGCCAGCAGTGATGTGGGGGCTGGCAATCAGCCCCAGCATTTT.

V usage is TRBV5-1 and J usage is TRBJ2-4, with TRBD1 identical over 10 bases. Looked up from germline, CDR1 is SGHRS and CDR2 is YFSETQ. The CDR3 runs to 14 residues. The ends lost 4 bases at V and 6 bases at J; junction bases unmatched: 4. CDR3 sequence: CASSGGDRGNIQYF. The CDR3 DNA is TGCGCCAGCAGCGGGGGGGACAGGGGAAACATTCAGTACTTC.

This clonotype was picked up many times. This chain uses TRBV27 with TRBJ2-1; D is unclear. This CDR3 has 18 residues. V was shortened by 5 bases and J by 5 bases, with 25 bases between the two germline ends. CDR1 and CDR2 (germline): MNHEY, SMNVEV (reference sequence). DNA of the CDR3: TGTGCCAGCAGTCCACACCCTTCTAGGGTTAATAGACACAATGAGCAGTTCTTC. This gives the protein CASSPHPSRVNRHNEQFF.